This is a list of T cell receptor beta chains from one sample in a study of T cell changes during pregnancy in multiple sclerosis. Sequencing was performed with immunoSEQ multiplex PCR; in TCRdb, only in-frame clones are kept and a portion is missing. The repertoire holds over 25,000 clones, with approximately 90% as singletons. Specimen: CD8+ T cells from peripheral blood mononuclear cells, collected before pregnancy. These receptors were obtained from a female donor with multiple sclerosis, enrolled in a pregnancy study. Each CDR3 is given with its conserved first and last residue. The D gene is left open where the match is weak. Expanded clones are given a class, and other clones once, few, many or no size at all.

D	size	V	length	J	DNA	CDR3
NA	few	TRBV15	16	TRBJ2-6	TGTGCCACCAGTCAGGCCGGGAACTCTGGGGCCAACGTCCTGACTTTC	CATSQAGNSGANVLTF
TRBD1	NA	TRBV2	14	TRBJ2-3	TGTGCCAGCATCGGGGACAGAAGCACAGATACGCAGTATTTT	CASIGDRSTDTQYF
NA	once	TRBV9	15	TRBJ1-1	TGTGCCAGCAGCCCGGGTAGGATACCGAACACTGAAGCTTTCTTT	CASSPGRIPNTEAFF
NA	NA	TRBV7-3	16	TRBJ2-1	TGTGCCAGCAGCTTAGCAGGAAGAAGCTCCTACAATGAGCAGTTCTTC	CASSLAGRSSYNEQFF
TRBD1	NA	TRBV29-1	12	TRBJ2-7	TGCAGCGTGGAAGACAGGGAATACGAGCAGTACTTC	CSVEDREYEQYF
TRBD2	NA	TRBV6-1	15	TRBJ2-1	TGTGCCAGCATCCCTGGGGGGGACCTATACAATGAGCAGTTCTTC	CASIPGGDLYNEQFF
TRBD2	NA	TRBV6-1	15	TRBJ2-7	TGTGCCAGCAGTGAAGTTCTAACTAGCGGAGACGAGCAGTACTTC	CASSEVLTSGDEQYF
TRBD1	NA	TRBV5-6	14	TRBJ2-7	TGTGCCAGCAGCTTCCCGGGACAGACCTACGAGCAGTACTTC	CASSFPGQTYEQYF
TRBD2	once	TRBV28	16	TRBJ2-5	TGTGCCAGCAGACCCTCGACTAGCGGGAGGAGGGAGACCCAGTACTTC	CASRPSTSGRRETQYF
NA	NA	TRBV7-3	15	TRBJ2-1	TGTGCCAGCAGCTTAAATCCGGGGGAGAACAATGAGCAGTTCTTC	CASSLNPGENNEQFF
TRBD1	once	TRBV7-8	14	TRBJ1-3	TGTGCCAGCAGCTCAAGACAGGGGTTGGACACCATATATTTT	CASSSRQGLDTIYF
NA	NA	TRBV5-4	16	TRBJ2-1	TGTGCCAGCAGCCCGGAGGAATCCGGCTCCTACAATGAGCAGTTCTTC	CASSPEESGSYNEQFF
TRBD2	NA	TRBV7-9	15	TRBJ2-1	TGTGCCAGCAGAACAGCCGGGACTAGAGACAATGAGCAGTTCTTC	CASRTAGTRDNEQFF
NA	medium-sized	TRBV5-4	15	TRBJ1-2	TGTGCCAGCAGAAACCCTACCCGGGTACGGAAGGGCTACACCTTC	CASRNPTRVRKGYTF
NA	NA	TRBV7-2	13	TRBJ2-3	TGTGCCAGCAGCCCCTTAAACGGAGATACGCAGTATTTT	CASSPLNGDTQYF
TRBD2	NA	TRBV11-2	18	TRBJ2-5	TGTGCCAGCAGCTTAGATCTAGTCCTAGCGGGAGTATCGGAGACCCAGTACTTC	CASSLDLVLAGVSETQYF
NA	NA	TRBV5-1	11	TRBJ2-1	TGCGCCAGCAGCCAAGATGAGCAGCAGTTCTTC	CASSQDEQQFF
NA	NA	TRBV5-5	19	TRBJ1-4	TGTGCCAGCAGCTTGTTGTCAGGGTCTTATTTGACGACTAATGAAAAACTGTTTTTT	CASSLLSGSYLTTNEKLFF
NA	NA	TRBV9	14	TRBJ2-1	TGTGCCAGCAGCCAAAATGGGGGGTACAATGAGCAGTTCTTC	CASSQNGGYNEQFF
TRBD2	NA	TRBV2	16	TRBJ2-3	TGTGCCAGCAGACCTCTAGCGGGAGAAACCACAGATACGCAGTATTTT	CASRPLAGETTDTQYF
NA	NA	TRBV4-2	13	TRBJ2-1	TGTGCCAGCAGCCAAGATCGGGAACGGGAGCAGTTCTTC	CASSQDREREQFF
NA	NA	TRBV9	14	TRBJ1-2	TGTGCCAGCAGCGTAGCGGGGGGTGGGCGAGGCTACACCTTC	CASSVAGGGRGYTF
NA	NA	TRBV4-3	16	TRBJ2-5	TGCGCCAGCAGCCAAGATCGAGCAGGCAGACAAGAGACCCAGTACTTC	CASSQDRAGRQETQYF
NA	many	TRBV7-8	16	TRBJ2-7	TGTGCCAGCAGCTTAACCAGAGAGAGTCGGGGCTACGAGCAGTACTTC	CASSLTRESRGYEQYF
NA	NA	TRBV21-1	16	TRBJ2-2	TGTGCCAGCAGCACCAGACAGGAATCTGTCAGCGGGGAGCTGTTTTTT	CASSTRQESVSGELFF
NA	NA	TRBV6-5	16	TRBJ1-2	TGTGCCAGCAGTTCCATGGGACTTTCTCCCCACTATGGCTACACCTTC	CASSSMGLSPHYGYTF
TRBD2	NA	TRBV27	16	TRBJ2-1	TGTGCCAGCAGCTGGGGGGTTGCTAGCGGGAGATCTGAGCAGTTCTTC	CASSWGVASGRSEQFF
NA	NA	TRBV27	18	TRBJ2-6	TGTGCCAGCAGCCAAGGACAGTTTCTTTACTCTGGGGCCAACGTCCTGACTTTC	CASSQGQFLYSGANVLTF
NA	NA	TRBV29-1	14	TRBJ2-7	TGCAGCGTTGATATGGAGGGCCGGTTGGGAGAGCAGTACTTC	CSVDMEGRLGEQYF
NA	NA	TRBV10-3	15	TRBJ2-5	TGTGCCATCAGTGAAGGGTTTCGGGGTCAAGAGACCCAGTACTTC	CAISEGFRGQETQYF
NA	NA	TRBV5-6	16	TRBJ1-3	TGTGCCAGCAGCTTGGTCCGGGATTTCTCTGGAAACACCATATATTTT	CASSLVRDFSGNTIYF
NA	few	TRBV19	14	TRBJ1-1	TGTGCCAGTACCCCCCGGGGGGCGAGCACTGAAGCTTTCTTT	CASTPRGASTEAFF
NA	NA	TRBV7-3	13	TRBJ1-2	TGTGCCAGCAGCGACTCTACAGGTGGCGGCTACACCTTC	CASSDSTGGGYTF
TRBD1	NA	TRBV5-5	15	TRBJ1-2	TGTGCCAGCAGCTACGGACAGGGGGCAGGTTATGGCTACACCTTC	CASSYGQGAGYGYTF
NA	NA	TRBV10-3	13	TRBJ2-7	TGTGCCATCAGTGATCCGATCTCGAGCGAGCAGTACTTC	CAISDPISSEQYF
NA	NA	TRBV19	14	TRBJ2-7	TGTGCCAGTAGTGAGTCCGAGGGCCTCCACGAGCAGTACTTC	CASSESEGLHEQYF
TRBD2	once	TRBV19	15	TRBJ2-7	TGTGCCAGTAGTCCTAGACTAGCGGCGGTGTACGAGCAGTACTTC	CASSPRLAAVYEQYF